This T cell receptor (beta chain) was retrieved from a study of Graves' ophthalmopathy and Graves' hyperthyroidism. The CDR3 is 15 amino acids. Germline V gene lookup returns CDR1 SGHTA and CDR2 FQGNSA. The junction had 7 bases not matched to a gene; V was cut back by 5 bases and J by 6 bases. This clonotype was recorded many times. RNA transcripts provided the template for amplifying TCR beta CDR3 regions. The authors performed first-round RT-PCR with HTBI primers and then a second-round multiplex PCR. TCRdb independently ran MiXCR on the multiplex PCR reads; one entry per CDR3 protein. The table has 52,000 or so distinct CDR3 sequences, approximately 52% seen once; the top ten hold approximately 4.8%.

The sequenced material came from peripheral blood. The chain is built from TRBV7-2 and TRBJ1-5; 10 bases agree with TRBD1. The receptor comes from an adult woman with Graves' ophthalmopathy. This CDR3 reads CASSPDRGRGQPQHF. CDR3 sequence (DNA): TGTGCCAGCAGCCCTGACAGGGGGCGCGGTCAGCCCCAGCATTTT.